The next 25 T cell receptor beta chains were all read from a single sample in a study of cytomegalovirus exposure and HLA in healthy donors. PCR was performed using 60 Vbeta and 13 Jbeta primers. Here immunoSEQ multiplex PCR was the method, and the copy in TCRdb shows in-frame clones only, minus some. The sample table includes 150,000 or so clones. The sequencing sample was made of PBMCs. The receptors were sampled from a woman in her 50s in good health and CMV-seronegative.

This chain connects TRBV7-2 to TRBJ1-6; D perhaps matches TRBD1 (6 bases). Germline lookup yields CDR1 SGHTA and CDR2 FQGNSA. The ends were cut back, 0 bases at V and 8 bases at J, with 11 bases in the middle. The CDR3 length is 15 residues. The CDR3 sequence is CASSLAQGLDSPLHF. The CDR3 nucleotides read TGTGCCAGCAGCTTAGCACAGGGTTTGGATTCACCCCTCCACTTT.

The V and J genes are TRBV6-5 and TRBJ1-2; TRBD1 matches 7 bases. The CDR3 is 14 residues long. J gave up 7 bases and V 0 bases, and 5 bases lay outside the gene matches. The germline V gene has CDR1 MNHEY and CDR2 SVGAGI. The DNA of the CDR3 is TGTGCCAGCAGTTACTCGCCAGGGGGGAGTGGCTACACCTTC. It encodes CASSYSPGGSGYTF.

V and J are TRBV28 and TRBJ1-2; 8 nucleotides agree with TRBD1. This CDR3 has 15 residues. Germline CDR1 is MDHEN and CDR2 is SYDVKM. The ends lost 1 base at V and 4 bases at J; junction bases unmatched: 5. The CDR3 DNA follows: TGTGCCAGCAGTTTATCGGCAGGGGGCCTCTATGGCTACACCTTC. Its translation: CASSLSAGGLYGYTF.

This rearrangement joins TRBV28 to TRBJ1-2, with D possibly TRBD1 on 5 matching bases. Germline V CDR1 and CDR2: MDHEN, SYDVKM. The CDR3 length is 15 residues. V lost 2 bases and J 0 bases, leaving 10 bases between the germline ends. The CDR3 sequence is CASSLRGRANYGYTF. In nucleotides, the CDR3 is TGTGCCAGCAGTTTAAGGGGCAGGGCTAACTATGGCTACACCTTC.

The rearrangement links TRBV5-4 to TRBJ1-1; D is ambiguous. This CDR3 is built from 12 residues. Trimming stripped 5 bases from V and 1 base from J, with 6 bases between. The germline gives CDR1 SGHNT, CDR2 YYREEE (reference sequence). This CDR3 is CASRSGNTEAFF. The CDR3 nucleotides read TGTGCCAGCAGATCAGGGAACACTGAAGCTTTCTTT.

The chain uses TRBV5-1 and TRBJ2-2, with TRBD2 identical over 10 bases. The V gene end was trimmed by 4 bases and the J gene end by 7 bases; junction bases not matched to a gene: 10. Germline CDR1 reads SGHRS; CDR2 reads YFSETQ. The CDR3 loop spans 16 amino acids. This chain's CDR3 is CASSQTSGVLNGELFF. The CDR3 nucleotides read TGCGCCAGCAGCCAAACTAGCGGGGTCTTGAACGGGGAGCTGTTTTTT.

As for this clone: Relative to the germline gene, one junction end is altered; a read error may explain this. The rearrangement links TRBV6-5 to TRBJ1-2, with D tentatively TRBD1 (6 bases). The CDR3 extends over 13 amino acids. Germline V gene lookup returns CDR1 MNHEY and CDR2 SVGAGI. The CDR3, as DNA: TGTGCCAGCACCAGACAGGCAAACTATGGCTACTCCTTC. Its translation is CASTRQANYGYSF.

The rearrangement uses TRBV27 and TRBJ2-6; weak D call: TRBD1 (5 bases). V was shortened by 7 bases and J by 2 bases, with 12 bases between the two germline ends. The CDR3 covers 15 residues. CDR1 is MNHEY and CDR2 is SMNVEV in the germline V gene (reference sequence). The CDR3 region is CASTSTGAGANVLTF. CDR3 nucleotide sequence: TGTGCCAGCACCTCTACAGGAGCTGGGGCCAACGTCCTGACTTTC.

V gene TRBV18 combines with J gene TRBJ2-3; TRBD1 agrees at 10 bases. The V segment lost 4 bases and the J segment 3 bases; nucleotides outside the gene matches: 4. Germline V CDR1 and CDR2: KGHSH, LQKENI. The CDR3 loop spans 15 amino acids. The CDR3 DNA follows: TGTGCCAGCTCACTTTGGACAGGGGGAACAGATACGCAGTATTTT. It translates to CASSLWTGGTDTQYF.

This sequence joins TRBV4-2 and TRBJ2-1, with TRBD1 matching over 7 bases. V dropped 4 bases and J dropped 10; count of bases not matched to a gene: 7. Germline V gene sequence: CDR1 LGHNA, CDR2 YNFKEQ. This CDR3 contains 13 residues. The CDR3: CASSLSLGGEQFF. DNA for the CDR3: TGTGCCAGCAGCCTCTCCCTAGGGGGCGAGCAGTTCTTC.

The chain is built from TRBV13 and TRBJ2-7; possible D gene TRBD1, 5 bases. The V end lost 5 bases, the J end lost 3 bases, and 14 bases lay between the germline ends. CDR3 size: 14 residues. CDR1 and CDR2 from the germline V gene are PRHDT and FYEKMQ (reference sequence). The chain's CDR3 is CASSHRQSIYEQYF. CDR3 sequence (DNA): TGTGCCAGCAGCCACCGACAGTCAATCTACGAGCAGTACTTC.

The chain carries TRBV11-2 and TRBJ2-5; 8 bases match TRBD2. With V trimmed by 7 bases and J by 5 bases, 9 bases remained unmatched. The CDR3 is 14 amino acids. Germline assignment: CDR1 SGHAT and CDR2 FQNNGV. CDR3 DNA sequence: TGTGCCAGCAAGCGGGGGCAGGGCCAGGAGACCCAGTACTTC. It is translated as CASKRGQGQETQYF.

The rearrangement links TRBV6-5 to TRBJ1-2; 7 bases align to TRBD1. The CDR3 consists of 12 residues. The germline gives CDR1 MNHEY, CDR2 SVGAGI. The V and J ends lost 6 bases and 5 bases, in that order; junction bases with no gene match: 3. CDR3 in amino acids: CASRNRGYGYTF. The CDR3, as DNA: TGTGCCAGCAGGAACAGGGGTTATGGCTACACCTTC.

The chain uses TRBV5-6 and TRBJ2-3, with 9 bases aligning to TRBD2. With V trimmed by 0 bases and J by 1 base, 3 bases remained unmatched. Germline V gene sequence: CDR1 SGHDT, CDR2 YYEEEE. The CDR3 runs 16 residues. The CDR3 spells CASSLASGTGTDTQYF. The CDR3 coding sequence is TGTGCCAGCAGCTTGGCTAGCGGGACTGGCACAGATACGCAGTATTTT.

The gene calls are TRBV5-1 and TRBJ1-3; 9 nucleotides agree with TRBD1. J gave up 0 bases and V 2 bases, and 3 bases lay outside the gene matches. CDR1 and CDR2 from the germline V gene are SGHRS and YFSETQ. The CDR3 covers 16 residues. As DNA, the CDR3 is TGCGCCAGCAGCTTAAGACAGGGGGTCTCTGGAAACACCATATATTTT. Its protein is CASSLRQGVSGNTIYF.

The chain recombines TRBV13 with TRBJ2-5; 12 positions agree with TRBD2. Germline CDR1 PRHDT, CDR2 FYEKMQ (reference sequence). The CDR3 loop spans 17 amino acids. After removal of 5 bases from V and 5 bases from J, the junction contained 12 bases not matched to a gene. The CDR3 spells CASSRTTTSGGRETQYF. The CDR3 nucleotides are TGTGCCAGCAGCCGAACAACGACTAGCGGGGGTAGGGAGACCCAGTACTTC.

The chain is built from TRBV6-1 and TRBJ2-1; 8 nucleotides line up with TRBD2. Germline V gives CDR1 MNHNS, CDR2 SASEGT. V lost 6 bases, J lost 5 bases, and 6 bases stayed unmatched. The CDR3 is made up of 14 amino acids. This CDR3 reads CASSPRGGHNEQFF. In DNA form, the CDR3 reads TGTGCCAGCAGCCCACGGGGGGGTCACAATGAGCAGTTCTTC.

J is TRBJ1-2 and V is TRBV6-5; no firm D call. CDR1 MNHEY and CDR2 SVGAGI come from the germline V gene. The CDR3 runs to 12 residues. V was clipped by 7 bases and J by 8 bases, with 14 bases between them. The DNA for the CDR3 is TGTGCCAGCACCCCGGAACCGGAGGGCTACACCTTC. It specifies CASTPEPEGYTF.

V and J are TRBV6-1 and TRBJ2-7; possibly TRBD1 for D (6 bases). Germline CDR1 and CDR2: MNHNS and SASEGT. V was cut by 5 bases and J by 8 bases, with 19 bases left in between. This CDR3 comprises 14 residues. CDR3 sequence reads: CASSSRAQGLKQYF. CDR3 DNA sequence: TGTGCCAGCAGTTCCCGGGCCCAGGGGTTGAAGCAGTACTTC.

This rearrangement joins TRBV6-5 to TRBJ1-2; no firm D call. Trimming stripped 6 bases from V and 7 bases from J, with 18 bases between. Germline CDR1 reads MNHEY; CDR2 reads SVGAGI. The CDR3 runs 14 residues. CDR3 region: CASRGGSLSIGYTF. CDR3 nucleotides: TGTGCCAGCAGAGGAGGGTCGTTGTCTATTGGCTACACCTTC.

V and J are TRBV5-1 and TRBJ1-2; 12 bases agree with TRBD1. CDR1 is SGHRS and CDR2 is YFSETQ in the germline V gene. The trim removed 4 bases at V and 7 bases at J, leaving 5 bases unmatched. The CDR3 is 14 residues long. CDR3 DNA sequence: TGCGCCAGCAGCGAGGGACAGGGGGCGATTGGCTACACCTTC. Translated: CASSEGQGAIGYTF.

The chain couples TRBV7-3 to TRBJ2-2; 8 bases line up with TRBD2. Germline V gene lookup returns CDR1 SGHTA and CDR2 FQGTGA. The trim removed 1 base at V and 7 bases at J, leaving 5 bases unmatched. The CDR3 has 15 amino acids. This CDR3 is CASSLNGGAGGELFF. For the CDR3, the DNA is TGTGCCAGCAGCTTAAACGGGGGGGCCGGCGGGGAGCTGTTTTTT.

The chain combines TRBV11-2 with TRBJ2-2; 11 nucleotides align to TRBD2. V lost 1 base and J lost 3; bases outside the gene matches: 1. Germline V gene lookup returns CDR1 SGHAT and CDR2 FQNNGV. The CDR3 runs to 16 residues. The CDR3 loop is CASSLVAGGHTGELFF. The CDR3 nucleotides are TGTGCCAGCAGCTTAGTAGCGGGGGGGCACACCGGGGAGCTGTTTTTT.

This rearrangement joins TRBV4-1 to TRBJ2-7; 9 nucleotides agree with TRBD2. CDR1 and CDR2 from the germline V gene are MGHRA and YSYEKL. V dropped 4 bases and J dropped 3; count of bases not matched to a gene: 10. This CDR3 spans 16 amino acids. The CDR3 region has the DNA TGCGCCAGCAGCCTCTCCTGGCCTAGCGGGAACTACGAGCAGTACTTC. This sequence encodes CASSLSWPSGNYEQYF.

The chain carries TRBV10-1 and TRBJ2-7, with D tentatively TRBD1 (6 bases). CDR3 length: 22 amino acids. The germline V gene has CDR1 WNHNN and CDR2 SYGVQD (reference sequence). Trimming removed 2 bases at V and 3 bases at J, with 35 bases between. The CDR3 region has the DNA TGCGCCAGCAGTGAGGCCCCCCTGGGATCAGGGGAACTCATAACGCCTGTCTACGAGCAGTACTTC. Translated, it gives CASSEAPLGSGELITPVYEQYF.